This T cell receptor beta chain was identified in a study of Graves' ophthalmopathy and Graves' hyperthyroidism. The V and J ends lost 3 bases and 2 bases respectively, with 13 bases between them. Germline values: CDR1 LNHDA, CDR2 SQIVND (reference sequence). The length of the CDR3 is 15 residues. This clonotype was found a few times. Its cognate antigen is unknown. One base away lies a much larger clone, so this may be a sequencing read error. The missing conserved phenylalanine or tryptophan at the end of this CDR3 makes a read error likely. Study-level results: The majority of expanded thyroid clonotypes above 0.001 frequency also occurred in blood. This model predicted ophthalmopathy progression (sensitivity 70.59%, specificity 72% to 85%).

Amplification targeted the TCR beta CDR3 regions, with RNA transcripts as the source material. A first-round RT-PCR used HTBI primers, followed by a second-round multiplex PCR. One entry per CDR3 protein, called by TCRdb with MiXCR from the multiplex PCR reads. Of over a million distinct CDR3 sequences listed, 36% are singletons. The authors diagnosed from clinical symptoms, serum thyroxine, TRAb, thyroid ultrasound and orbital computed tomography. The material sequenced was peripheral blood or thyroid tissue (not recorded which). The chain couples TRBV19 to TRBJ1-2, with a possible D match to TRBD1 (5 bases). The sequence came from an adult man with Graves' hyperthyroidism. The CDR3 coding sequence is TGTGCCAGTAGTATCCTCGCAGGGACCAACTATGGCTACACCCTC. Translated, it gives CASSILAGTNYGYTL.